This T cell receptor (beta chain) was captured in a study of beta chain features in type 1 diabetes. After removal of 0 bases from V and 3 bases from J, the junction contained 2 bases not matched to a gene. Germline assignment: CDR1 GTSNPN and CDR2 SVGIG (reference sequence). The CDR3 has 15 amino acids. Investigators reverse transcribed all isolated RNA, so they sequenced expressed TCRB transcripts. TCRdb's table, derived via immunoSEQ multiplex PCR, lists solely in-frame clones and lacks some. Among 600,000 to 700,000 clones listed, 13% were seen once. General study results and limits: Moderate yet significant TCRB CDR3 shortening was seen in Type 1 diabetes patients in all four CD4+ subsets.

This clone was seen more than once but under ten times. Its antigen is undetermined. Central memory, naive, regulatory and stem cell-like memory CD4+ cells were sorted by CD45RO/CCR7/CD25/CD127/CD95/CD27. V is TRBV30 and J is TRBJ2-1; TRBD2 matches 10 bases. The clonotype was recovered from a young man with type 1 diabetes. Sequenced material: naive CD4+ T cells from blood. The DNA of the CDR3 is TGTGCCTGGAGTGTAGGGACTAGCGACTACAATGAGCAGTTCTTC. Translated: CAWSVGTSDYNEQFF.